This T cell receptor beta chain was sequenced in a study of PD-1 blockade in classical Hodgkin lymphoma. Study-wide results and limits: Patients who began taking nivolumab under 1 year after ASCT were left out. Newly diagnosed patients reportedly had lower baseline TCR diversity than healthy donors. Patients with a complete response exhibited baseline diversity comparable to newly diagnosed patients.

V was shortened by 5 bases and J by 2 bases, with 11 bases between the two germline ends. Germline CDR1 is LNHDA and CDR2 is SQIVND (reference sequence). This CDR3 is 14 amino acids long. The repertoire was sequenced with immunoSEQ multiplex PCR; TCRdb's copy has only in-frame clones and lacks some. Found here are about 27,000 clones, around 72% of them singletons; the top ten hold approximately 3.5%. As for time point: cycle 4 day 1 (C4D1), after less than 7 weeks of nivolumab. Each patient experienced a relapse that followed autologous stem cell transplantation, and brentuximab vedotin exposure varied. On this clone itself: Its antigen remains unidentified.

This receptor was taken from a human donor with classical Hodgkin lymphoma. The rearrangement links TRBV19 to TRBJ2-3; possible D gene TRBD2, 5 bases. Sample: peripheral blood mononuclear cells (PBMCs), taken before the fourth cycle of nivolumab. CDR3 region: CASSSGLLTDTQYF. In nucleotides, the CDR3 is TGTGCCAGTAGTTCCGGACTTCTCACAGATACGCAGTATTTT.